This T cell receptor (beta chain) was documented in a study of graft-versus-host responses after intestinal transplantation (dated by TCRdb to about 2021). With regard to the full study: Recipients received multivisceral, liver-intestinal, or isolated intestinal transplants. Every recipient was given anti-thymocyte globulin induction, then maintenance tacrolimus and steroids for 2 to 3 years. After intestinal transplantation, graft-versus-host and host-versus-graft alloreactive T cell clones in the graft, circulation and bone marrow were tracked using bulk TCR-beta CDR3 sequencing. Alloreactive clones were identified by sequencing pre-transplant mixed lymphocyte reaction products and comparing them with unstimulated pre-transplant donor and recipient T cells. Of the roughly 24 intestinal transplant recipients enrolled in the cohort, one of whom was a retransplant, 3 patients without pretransplant specimens were excluded. A peak of at least 4% donor T cells among recipient peripheral blood mononuclear cells was the definition used for donor T cell macrochimerism. Instead of going to the commercial service, samples from a few later patients were sequenced in-house on an Illumina MiSeq and processed with MiXCR. General findings and caveats noted by the study authors: Patients with donor T cell macrochimerism had high GvH to HvG T cell clonal ratios in their allografts. GvH clones were found in recipient bone marrow, and some of the GvH clones appeared earlier in ileal mucosa or blood, which is consistent with an intestinal mucosal origin. Conclusions were limited by the relatively low number and heterogeneity of intestinal transplant patients. Early after transplant, peak levels of circulating GvH clones were found to be associated with declines in HvG clones.

The V and J ends are trimmed by 5 bases and 3 bases, leaving 16 bases between them. The germline V gene (reference sequence) sets CDR1 to SEHNR and CDR2 to FQNEAQ. There are 15 amino acids in the CDR3, from cysteine to phenylalanine inclusive. The kept DNA is CDR3 alone, 45 bases in frame from the first base. Per the publication, the time point label means: cells obtained before transplantation from donor or recipient. CD3+CD4+ and CD3+CD8+ populations were FACS-sorted from unstimulated pre-transplant donor and recipient cells taken from spleen or lymph nodes. Regarding this clone: No antigen is known for it. No base-level quality is on record; no much larger clone is a single base apart.

The library was generated by the immunoSEQ multiplex PCR assay. For most patients, genomic DNA was isolated with the Qiagen DNeasy Blood and Tissue Kit and shipped frozen to Adaptive Biotechnologies for TCR sequencing. High-throughput TCR-beta CDR3 sequencing of genomic DNA from most patients was performed by Adaptive Biotechnologies. The authors processed their data as follows. TCR sequencing data for more than 15 patients were retrieved from Adaptive's ImmunoSEQ software; a few other patients were processed with MiXCR and VDJtools. To correct CD4 versus CD8 sorting errors, sequences present in both subsets at a frequency ratio below 5:1 were removed. CDR3 nucleotide sequences shared between donor and recipient were removed because the origin of such sequences could not be assigned. To count as alloreactive, a clone needed at least 2-fold expansion over unstimulated cells and a minimum CFSE-low frequency of 0.002% (template counts) or 0.001% (read counts). Clones were considered mappable if detected in sequenced pre-transplant spleen, lymph node, or MLR CFSE-low populations of the donor or recipient. The cumulative frequency of alloreactive clones was calculated as a percentage of all sequences, weighted by copy number. TCRdb carries this immuneACCESS record with in-frame sequences only. Its versions omit some clonotypes, under half of them owing to an unresolved V gene in the studies checked, with the rest unexplained. D and trimming come from the DNA, and the V and J calls and clone size come from that table. Here the sample has tens of thousands of clones; around 86% occur a single time. The ten largest clonotypes hold less than 9.5% of the sample.

The chain employs TRBV7-9 and TRBJ1-1; a tentative D match to TRBD1 spans 5 bases. The sequencing used unstimulated CD8+ T cells sorted from spleen or lymph node cells, collected before transplant. The source is a human donor who was the organ donor for an intestinal transplant. The CDR3 has the sequence CASSLRGKGDTEAFF. The nucleotide sequence is given as TGTGCCAGCAGCCTCCGGGGGAAGGGAGACACTGAAGCTTTCTTT. Reference TRBV7-9 and TRBJ1-1 genes cover what lies past the CDR3, so the full variable domain is DTGVSQNPRHKITKRGQNVTFRCDPISEHNRLYWYRQTLGQGPEFLTYFQNEAQLEKSRLLSDRFSAERPKGSFSTLEIQRTEQGDSAMYLCASSLRGKGDTEAFFGQGTRLTVV.